This TCR beta chain was sequenced in a study of Graves' ophthalmopathy and Graves' hyperthyroidism. Study-level results: Blood also carried most expanded thyroid clonotypes exceeding 0.001 frequency.

Trimming took off 7 bases at V and 2 bases at J, with 21 bases between the two ends. Per germline, CDR1 MNHEY and CDR2 SVGAGI. This CDR3 has 16 amino acids. Amplification from RNA transcripts yielded the TCR beta CDR3 regions. HTBI primers were employed in first-round RT-PCR, then a second-round multiplex PCR followed. TCRdb analysed the multiplex PCR reads with MiXCR anew, one entry per CDR3 protein. Of 300,000 to 400,000 distinct CDR3 sequences in the sample, about a sixth are singletons; the top ten hold 2% to 3%. This clonotype came up many times. Its cognate antigen is unknown. The PBMC fraction was derived from under 11 ml of fresh peripheral blood.

The J gene is TRBJ2-7, the V gene TRBV6-5; the D gene is possibly TRBD2 (6 bases). The sequenced sample consisted of peripheral blood. This receptor was obtained from an adult woman with stable Graves' hyperthyroidism. The chain's CDR3 is CASTKGGGFLAYEQYF. CDR3 DNA: TGTGCCAGCACCAAGGGAGGTGGGTTTCTTGCCTACGAGCAGTACTTC.